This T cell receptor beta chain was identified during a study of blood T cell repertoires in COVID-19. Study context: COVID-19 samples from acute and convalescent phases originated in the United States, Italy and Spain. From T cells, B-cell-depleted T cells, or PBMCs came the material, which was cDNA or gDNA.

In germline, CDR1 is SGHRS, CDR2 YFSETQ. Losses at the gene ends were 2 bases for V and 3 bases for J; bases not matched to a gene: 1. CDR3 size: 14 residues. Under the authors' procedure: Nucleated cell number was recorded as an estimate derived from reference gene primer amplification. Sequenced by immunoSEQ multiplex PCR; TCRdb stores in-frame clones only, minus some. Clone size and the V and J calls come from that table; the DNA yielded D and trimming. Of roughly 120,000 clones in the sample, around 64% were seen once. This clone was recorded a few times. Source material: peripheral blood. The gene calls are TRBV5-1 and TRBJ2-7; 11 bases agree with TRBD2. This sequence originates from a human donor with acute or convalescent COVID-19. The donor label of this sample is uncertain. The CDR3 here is CASSFGLAGYEQYF. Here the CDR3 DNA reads TGCGCCAGCAGCTTTGGACTAGCGGGCTACGAGCAGTACTTC.